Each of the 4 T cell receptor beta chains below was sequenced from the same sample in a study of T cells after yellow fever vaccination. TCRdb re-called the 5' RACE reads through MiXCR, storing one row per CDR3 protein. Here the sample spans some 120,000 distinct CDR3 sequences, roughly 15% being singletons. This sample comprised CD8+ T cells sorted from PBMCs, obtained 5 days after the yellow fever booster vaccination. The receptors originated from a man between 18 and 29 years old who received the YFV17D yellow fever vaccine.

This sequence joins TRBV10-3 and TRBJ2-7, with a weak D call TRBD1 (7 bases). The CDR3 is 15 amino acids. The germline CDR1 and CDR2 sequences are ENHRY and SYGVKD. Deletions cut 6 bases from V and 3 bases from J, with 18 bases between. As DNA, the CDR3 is TGTGCCATCAGCCCGGGGGCAGGGGGACGCTACGAGCAGTACGTC. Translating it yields CAISPGAGGRYEQYV.

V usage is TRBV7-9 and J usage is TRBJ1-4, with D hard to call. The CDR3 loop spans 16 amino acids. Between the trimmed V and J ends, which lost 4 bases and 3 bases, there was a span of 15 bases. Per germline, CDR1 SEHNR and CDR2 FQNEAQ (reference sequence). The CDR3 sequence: CASSSRTAVSNEKLFF. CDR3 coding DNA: TGTGCCAGCAGCTCCCGGACCGCGGTTTCTAATGAAAAACTGTTTTTT.

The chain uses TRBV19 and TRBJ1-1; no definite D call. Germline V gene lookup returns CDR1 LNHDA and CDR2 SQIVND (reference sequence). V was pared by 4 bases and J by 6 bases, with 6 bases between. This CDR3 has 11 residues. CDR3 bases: TGTGCCAGTAGTACCGGGGCTGAAGCTTTCTTT. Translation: CASSTGAEAFF.

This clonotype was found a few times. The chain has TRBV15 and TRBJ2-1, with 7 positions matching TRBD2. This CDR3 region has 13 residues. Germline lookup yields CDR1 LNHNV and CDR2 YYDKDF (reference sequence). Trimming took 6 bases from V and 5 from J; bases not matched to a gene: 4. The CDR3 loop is CATRSRGNNEQFF. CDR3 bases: TGTGCCACCAGGTCGCGGGGGAACAATGAGCAGTTCTTC. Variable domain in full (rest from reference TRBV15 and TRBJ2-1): DAMVIQNPRYQVTQFGKPVTLSCSQTLNHNVMYWYQQKSSQAPKLLFHYYDKDFNNEADTPDNFQSRRPNTSFCFLDIRSPGLGDTAMYLCATRSRGNNEQFFGPGTRLTVL.